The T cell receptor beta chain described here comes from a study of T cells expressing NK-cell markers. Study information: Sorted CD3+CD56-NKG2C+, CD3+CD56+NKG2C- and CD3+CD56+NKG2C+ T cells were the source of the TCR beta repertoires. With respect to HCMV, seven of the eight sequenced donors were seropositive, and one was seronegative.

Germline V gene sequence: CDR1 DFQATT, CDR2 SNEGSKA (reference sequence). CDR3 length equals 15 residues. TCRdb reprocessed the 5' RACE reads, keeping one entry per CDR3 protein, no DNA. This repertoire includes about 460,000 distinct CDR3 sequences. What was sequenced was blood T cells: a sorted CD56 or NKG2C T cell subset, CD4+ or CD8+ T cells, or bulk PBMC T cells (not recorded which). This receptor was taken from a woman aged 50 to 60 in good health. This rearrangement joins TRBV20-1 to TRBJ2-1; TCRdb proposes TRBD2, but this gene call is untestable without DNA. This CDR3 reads CSARRGTSRVNEQFF.